This entry concerns a single T cell receptor (beta chain). Sequencing was performed with immunoSEQ multiplex PCR; in TCRdb, only in-frame clones are kept and a portion is missing. Among some 46,000 clones listed, approximately 90% were seen once. CDR3 size: 12 residues. Germline CDR1 is KGHSH and CDR2 is LQKENI. V lost 2 bases and J lost 8, with 9 bases in between. This sample stems from a study of ipilimumab plus nivolumab after autologous stem cell transplantation. Overall study context: Myeloma cases were transplant-naive high-risk or relapsed within 3 years post first autologous transplant.

The receptor comes from a male donor with multiple myeloma. Sequencing used PBMCs, obtained in a trial of ipilimumab plus nivolumab as post-transplant consolidation. The rearrangement joins TRBV18 to TRBJ1-2; no clear D. The CDR3 coding sequence is TGTGCCAGCTCACCAAGGGCGTCGGGCTACACCTTC. This gives the protein CASSPRASGYTF.